This T cell receptor beta chain was captured by sequencing in a study of blood T cell repertoires in COVID-19. Study-level information: Sources were T cells, B-cell-depleted T cells, or PBMCs; the material itself was cDNA or gDNA.

In germline, CDR1 is WSHSY, CDR2 SAAADI. This CDR3 comprises 14 residues. V lost 6 bases, J lost 5 bases, and 6 bases stayed unmatched. Using immunoSEQ multiplex PCR, the repertoire was profiled, and TCRdb retains in-frame clones only, with some absent. The table includes some 530,000 clones, approximately 86% detected once. This chain joins TRBV10-2 and TRBJ1-1, with 10 bases identical to TRBD1. The sequenced material came from PBMCs or T cells enriched from blood (not recorded which). The sequence was obtained from an older woman who had recovered from COVID-19. For the CDR3, the DNA is TGCGCCAGCAGCCGACAGGGGGCACGTACTGAAGCTTTCTTT. Its protein product is CASSRQGARTEAFF.